This TCR beta chain was obtained from a study of shared clonotypes between healthy human individuals. Overall study results and limits: Represented diversity, genetic and exposure-history alike, was limited by few donors. Specimens sampled were limited to blood, with tissue repertoires likely differing.

This clone has just one count. The target antigen is unknown. V lost 6 bases and J lost 8; bases outside the gene matches: 6. The CDR3 runs 12 residues. Germline lookup yields CDR1 SNHLY and CDR2 FYNNEI. The assay was immunoSEQ multiplex PCR, and TCRdb's table has in-frame clones only and misses some. This table holds approximately 460,000 clones, 70% to 80% found once. The healthy adult donors were HIV-negative and reported no recent acute infections or vaccinations. Genomic DNA from unsorted samples was obtained from 80 million to 100 million PBMCs (per sample). The genes are TRBV2 and TRBJ1-2, with TRBD1 matching over 7 bases. Input material: PBMCs. The TCR originated in a woman aged 40 to 55 in good health. Some clones in this sample may be carry-over from other donors' samples. The CDR3 loop is CASRQTGAGYTF. CDR3 sequence (DNA): TGTGCCAGCAGGCAAACAGGGGCCGGCTACACCTTC.